The 12 T cell receptor beta chains presented below share a single source sample, sequenced in a study of cytomegalovirus exposure and HLA in healthy donors. Only in-frame clones appear in the TCRdb table, and some are missing; sequencing was by immunoSEQ multiplex PCR. The sample has approximately 150,000 clones, about 90% seen once. The sequencing sample was made of PBMCs. The receptors derive from a woman aged 18-29 years in good health and CMV-seropositive.

V usage is TRBV6-1 and J usage is TRBJ2-1; 10 nucleotides match TRBD2. The ends lost 6 bases at V and 2 bases at J; junction bases unmatched: 4. CDR3 length: 15 amino acids. Per the germline V gene, CDR1 is MNHNS and CDR2 is SASEGT. CDR3 protein: CASSPSGSAYNEQFF. The DNA of the CDR3 is TGTGCCAGCAGCCCTAGCGGGAGTGCCTACAATGAGCAGTTCTTC.

The V and J genes are TRBV11-1 and TRBJ1-2; 10 bases fit TRBD1. From germline, CDR1 is SGHAT and CDR2 FQDESV (reference sequence). The V and J ends lost 5 bases and 4 bases, in that order; junction bases with no gene match: 13. The CDR3 is 17 residues long. CDR3 bases: TGTGCCAGCAGCCTAGGGACAGGGGCCTTTCCGCTCTATGGCTACACCTTC. It codes for CASSLGTGAFPLYGYTF.

CDR3 in DNA: TGTGCCAGCAGTTACGAGTTACCCTCTGGGGCCAACGTCCTGACTTTC. This translates into CASSYELPSGANVLTF. This chain uses TRBV6-5 with TRBJ2-6, with D unclear. Looked up from germline, CDR1 is MNHEY and CDR2 is SVGAGI. Trimming cost V 2 bases and J 0 bases, with 8 bases left between them. This CDR3 contains 16 residues.

V and J are TRBV7-9 and TRBJ1-4; maybe TRBD1 (6 bases). The CDR3 is made up of 14 amino acids. Trimming shortened V by 5 bases and J by 3 bases, and 10 bases separated the two germline ends. Germline CDR1 is SEHNR and CDR2 is FQNEAQ (reference sequence). Here the CDR3 DNA reads TGTGCCAGCAGCCCACAGGGTTCTAATGAAAAACTGTTTTTT. This translates into CASSPQGSNEKLFF.

The rearrangement uses TRBV7-9 and TRBJ2-7; 7 nucleotides align to TRBD2. V lost 4 bases to trimming and J lost 2 bases; unmatched junction nucleotides: 5. Germline values: CDR1 SEHNR, CDR2 FQNEAQ (reference sequence). There are 14 residues in the CDR3. This CDR3 is CASSSRLATYEQYF. CDR3 DNA: TGTGCCAGCAGCTCCCGACTAGCAACCTACGAGCAGTACTTC.

The chain is built from TRBV5-1 and TRBJ1-1; D unresolved. Germline V gene sequence: CDR1 SGHRS, CDR2 YFSETQ. The V end lost 6 bases, the J end lost 4 bases, and 13 bases lay between the germline ends. The CDR3 consists of 13 residues. The CDR3 protein is CASTDRQATEAFF. Here the CDR3 DNA reads TGCGCCAGCACCGACCGGCAGGCCACTGAAGCTTTCTTT.

The chain uses TRBV5-5 and TRBJ1-2; 9 bases match TRBD1. CDR3 size: 14 residues. With 1 base clipped from V and 7 bases from J, the junction kept 5 bases outside the gene matches. From germline, CDR1 is SGHKS and CDR2 YYEKEE (reference sequence). The DNA for the CDR3 is TGTGCCAGCAGCTTGCACAGGGGGCGCGGTGGCTACACCTTC. This codes for CASSLHRGRGGYTF.

V is TRBV28 and J is TRBJ1-5, with 7 bases aligning to TRBD1. The J segment lost 7 bases and the V segment lost 5 bases, leaving 14 bases of the junction unmatched. Germline CDR1 MDHEN, CDR2 SYDVKM. The CDR3 runs to 16 residues. CDR3 sequence: CASSPRTGDTTQPQHF. The CDR3 bases are TGTGCCAGCAGTCCCCGGACAGGCGACACTACACAGCCCCAGCATTTT. Looking up the rest from reference TRBV28 and TRBJ1-5 gives the full variable domain: DVKVTQSSRYLVKRTGEKVFLECVQDMDHENMFWYRQDPGLGLRLIYFSYDVKMKEKGDIPEGYSVSREKKERFSLILESASTNQTSMYLCASSPRTGDTTQPQHFGDGTRLSIL.

The chain combines TRBV19 with TRBJ1-5; D is undetermined. Per the germline V gene, CDR1 is LNHDA and CDR2 is SQIVND (reference sequence). With 11 bases removed from V and 5 bases from J, the gap between germline ends came to 16 bases. CDR3 length: 13 residues. The CDR3: CAAGGHSYQPQHF. CDR3 in DNA: TGTGCCGCCGGTGGTCATTCCTATCAGCCCCAGCATTTT.

V is TRBV5-1 and J is TRBJ2-1; TRBD1 matches at 7 bases. CDR1 is SGHRS and CDR2 is YFSETQ in the germline V gene. The J segment lost 12 bases and the V segment lost 2 bases, leaving 8 bases of the junction unmatched. The CDR3 is 13 residues long. CDR3 residues: CASSFTGDRGQFF. The CDR3 DNA sequence: TGCGCCAGCAGCTTTACAGGGGACCGCGGGCAGTTCTTC.

The rearrangement uses TRBV6-5 and TRBJ1-1, with D hard to call. Germline lookup yields CDR1 MNHEY and CDR2 SVGAGI. CDR3 length: 15 amino acids. V was trimmed by 5 bases and J by 0 bases, leaving 13 bases between them. In DNA form, the CDR3 reads TGTGCCAGCAGTCAAAGGCTAGCGGTGAACACTGAAGCTTTCTTT. Protein: CASSQRLAVNTEAFF.

V is TRBV18 and J is TRBJ2-2; 10 bases are shared with TRBD2. J gave up 5 bases and V 4 bases, and 7 bases lay outside the gene matches. This CDR3 region has 16 residues. The germline V gene encodes CDR1 KGHSH and CDR2 LQKENI. The CDR3 protein is CASSLKTSGATGELFF. The CDR3 DNA follows: TGTGCCAGCTCACTTAAAACTAGCGGGGCGACCGGGGAGCTGTTTTTT.